Given below is one T cell receptor (beta chain) in context. This sample was taken from a study of blood T cell repertoires in COVID-19. Overall study: The samples span acute and convalescent COVID-19 from the United States, Italy and Spain. T cells, B-cell-depleted T cells, or PBMCs supplied cDNA or gDNA.

As processed by the authors: Scientists estimated how many nucleated cells there were by amplifying reference gene primers. This table comes from immunoSEQ multiplex PCR, and its TCRdb copy is limited to in-frame clones, with some not included. V and J calls and clone size are as listed in that table; D and trimming were resolved from the DNA. The table has about 150,000 clones, 75% to 90% seen once. Looked up from germline, CDR1 is ENHRY and CDR2 is SYGVKD. The CDR3 is made up of 14 amino acids. With 6 bases removed from V and 2 bases from J, the gap between germline ends came to 12 bases. The sequencing input was peripheral blood. The source of this sequence is a woman in her sixties with active or convalescent COVID-19. This chain uses TRBV10-3 with TRBJ2-3, with D tentatively TRBD1 (7 bases). CDR3: CAIRARGDTDTQYF. The CDR3 DNA reads as TGTGCCATCAGGGCCAGGGGGGACACAGATACGCAGTATTTT.